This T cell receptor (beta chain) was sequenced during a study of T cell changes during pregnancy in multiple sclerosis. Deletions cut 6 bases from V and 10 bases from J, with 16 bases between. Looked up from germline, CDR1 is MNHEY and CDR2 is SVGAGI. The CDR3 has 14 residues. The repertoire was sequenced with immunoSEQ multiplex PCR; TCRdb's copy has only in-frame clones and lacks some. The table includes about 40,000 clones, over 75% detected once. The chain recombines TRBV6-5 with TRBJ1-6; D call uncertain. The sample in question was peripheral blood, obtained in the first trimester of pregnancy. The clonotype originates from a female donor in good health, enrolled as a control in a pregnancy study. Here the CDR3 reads CASSPTGNQSPLHF. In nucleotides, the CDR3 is TGTGCCAGCAGCCCGACTGGAAACCAGTCACCCCTCCACTTT.